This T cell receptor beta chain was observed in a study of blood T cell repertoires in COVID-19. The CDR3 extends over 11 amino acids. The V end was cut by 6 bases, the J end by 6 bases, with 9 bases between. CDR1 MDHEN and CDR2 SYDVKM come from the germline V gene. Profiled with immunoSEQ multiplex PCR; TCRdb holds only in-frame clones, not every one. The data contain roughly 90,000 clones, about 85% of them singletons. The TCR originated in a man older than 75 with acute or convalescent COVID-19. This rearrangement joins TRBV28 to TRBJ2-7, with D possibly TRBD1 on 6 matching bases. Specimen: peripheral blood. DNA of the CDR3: TGTGCCAGCAGGGGGACAATCGAGCAGTACTTC. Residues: CASRGTIEQYF.